These T cell receptor beta chains were read from a single sample in a study of long-term antiretroviral therapy in people with HIV. TCRdb's copy holds only in-frame clones and misses some; the assay was immunoSEQ multiplex PCR. This table holds about 13,000 clones, 80% found once. Source: unsorted PBMCs, taken 3.2 years before starting antiretroviral therapy. The receptors were gathered from a man between 40 and 49 years old with HIV. CDR3s include the opening cysteine and the closing phenylalanine or tryptophan. A D gene is named only where the DNA matches it firmly. Only part of the rows carry a size: once, few, many, or a class if the clone is expanded.

D	size	V	J	DNA	CDR3
.	once	TRBV5-6	TRBJ2-2	TGTGCCAGCAGCTTAGGGGGCGGGGAGCTGTTTTTT	CASSLGGGELFF
.	.	TRBV5-6	TRBJ1-6	TGTGCCAGCAGCTCTCTGGGCATCGCCTATAATTCACCCCTCCACTTT	CASSSLGIAYNSPLHF
.	.	TRBV7-6	TRBJ1-2	TGTGCCAGCAGCTATGCAGGGGATAGCTACACCTTC	CASSYAGDSYTF
TRBD1	.	TRBV6-5	TRBJ1-2	TGTGCCAGCAGTTACTCGCGGACAGGGGGGAGCTATGGCTACACCTTC	CASSYSRTGGSYGYTF
.	.	TRBV19	TRBJ1-3	TGTGCCAGTAGTACCCTCCGGACATACACCATATATTTT	CASSTLRTYTIYF
TRBD1	.	TRBV10-3	TRBJ1-1	TGTGCCATCAAGACATCCGGGACAGGAGCTTTCTTT	CAIKTSGTGAFF
.	once	TRBV7-3	TRBJ2-7	TGTGCCAGCAGCTTAACCGGTGAAGCGTCCTACGAGCAGTACTTC	CASSLTGEASYEQYF
TRBD1	.	TRBV6-5	TRBJ1-1	TGTGCCAGCAGTTCGCTGATCGGACAGGGCTCTGAAGCTTTCTTT	CASSSLIGQGSEAFF
TRBD2	.	TRBV6-6	TRBJ2-5	TGTGCCAGCAGTTACGCTGACTCTAGCGGGGAAGAGACCCAGTACTTC	CASSYADSSGEETQYF
TRBD1	.	TRBV19	TRBJ1-2	TGTGCCAGTAGCCCTGAGGGACAGGGGAACTATGGCTACACCTTC	CASSPEGQGNYGYTF
TRBD1	.	TRBV20-1	TRBJ1-2	TGCAGTGCGACAGGGGTCTATGGCTACACCTTC	CSATGVYGYTF
TRBD1	once	TRBV2	TRBJ1-5	TGTGCCAGTACTACAGGGGTAAGGCAGCCCCAGCATTTT	CASTTGVRQPQHF
.	.	TRBV19	TRBJ2-1	TGTGCCAGTAAAGCCCCGGACGGCTACAATGAGCAGTTCTTC	CASKAPDGYNEQFF
.	.	TRBV6-4	TRBJ2-3	TGTGCCAGCAGTGACGAGGCGACACTCCACACAGATACGCAGTATTTT	CASSDEATLHTDTQYF
.	few	TRBV7-2	TRBJ1-6	TGTGCCAGCAGCCCCAGTCGGACGGATTCACCCCTCCACTTT	CASSPSRTDSPLHF
TRBD1	.	TRBV2	TRBJ2-7	TGTGCCAGCAGTGATCAGGGCACAGGGGTTACTCCTTACGAGCAGTACTTC	CASSDQGTGVTPYEQYF
.	.	TRBV18	TRBJ1-1	TGTGCCAGCTCACCACATGGGGGGGGCACTGAAGCTTTCTTT	CASSPHGGGTEAFF
.	once	TRBV7-3	TRBJ2-7	TGTGCCAGCAGCCCCCGCTCTTACGAGCAGTACTTC	CASSPRSYEQYF
.	few	TRBV28	TRBJ2-7	TGTGCCAGCAGTTTGCCTCTAATGTACGAGCAGTACTTC	CASSLPLMYEQYF
.	.	TRBV7-8	TRBJ1-1	TGTGCCAGCACCTTTTGGGGGGAAGGGGGTAACACTGAAGCTTTCTTT	CASTFWGEGGNTEAFF
TRBD2	.	TRBV5-1	TRBJ2-1	TGCGCCAGCAGCAGGGGGCAGCGGGGGGTGTCCTACAATGAGCAGTTCTTC	CASSRGQRGVSYNEQFF
.	few	TRBV19	TRBJ2-3	TGTGCCAGTAGATCCACAGATACGCAGTATTTT	CASRSTDTQYF
.	.	TRBV6-6	TRBJ2-5	TGTGCCAGCAGTTACTCCGCCCGAGAGACCCAGTACTTC	CASSYSARETQYF
.	.	TRBV5-4	TRBJ2-1	TGTGCCAGCAGCTTGGTAACCTCCTACAATGAGCAGTTCTTC	CASSLVTSYNEQFF
.	.	TRBV11-2	TRBJ1-2	TGTGCCAGCAGCTTAGACCGGGAAACCGCCTATGGCTACACCTTC	CASSLDRETAYGYTF
.	.	TRBV4-1	TRBJ2-4	TGCGCCAGCAGCCAAGAAGGGGGGGGGACAAGGGCCAAAAACATTCAGTACTTC	CASSQEGGGTRAKNIQYF
TRBD1	.	TRBV18	TRBJ1-2	TGTGCCAGCTCACCAGAGAGACAGGGGGCCGGAGGCTACACCTTC	CASSPERQGAGGYTF
.	.	TRBV7-8	TRBJ2-5	TGTGCCAGCAGCTTAGATACCAGCAGCCTGATTAACCAAGAGACCCAGTACTTC	CASSLDTSSLINQETQYF
.	.	TRBV14	TRBJ2-1	TGTGCCAGCAGCCTCCCCGGGGCAGGCTTGGGGCTGAATCAGCAGTTCTTC	CASSLPGAGLGLNQQFF
TRBD1	few	TRBV25-1	TRBJ1-2	TGTGCCAGCAGTGAATCGGGGGGCAGGGGGCTCGTCTATGGCTACACCTTC	CASSESGGRGLVYGYTF